A selection of T cell receptor beta chains follows, all from one sample in a study of response to subunit inactivated influenza vaccine. TCRdb independently ran MiXCR on the RT-PCR reads; one entry per CDR3 protein. This table has roughly 700,000 distinct CDR3 sequences, around 14% appearing once. Specimen: PBMCs from blood, collected less than 13 days after vaccination. Source of these receptors: a man aged 45-65 years who received an inactivated influenza vaccine. CDR3s include the opening cysteine and the closing phenylalanine or tryptophan. The D gene is left open where the match is weak. A row's size may be missing; if present it is once, few, many or a size class.

abundance: few; d_gene: TRBD2; j_gene: TRBJ2-5; v_gene: TRBV29-1; CDR3aa: CSVPPGTSGGTQETQYF; CDR3nt: TGCAGCGTTCCCCCCGGGACTAGCGGGGGGACCCAAGAGACCCAGTACTTC
abundance: many; d_gene: NA; j_gene: TRBJ2-5; v_gene: TRBV29-1; CDR3aa: CSVHGKTQYF; CDR3nt: TGCAGCGTTCACGGGAAGACCCAGTACTTC
abundance: NA; d_gene: TRBD1; j_gene: TRBJ1-2; v_gene: TRBV5-1; CDR3aa: CASSSWTGGNYGYTF; CDR3nt: TGCGCCAGCAGCTCATGGACAGGGGGCAACTATGGCTACACCTTC
abundance: few; d_gene: NA; j_gene: TRBJ2-7; v_gene: TRBV7-9; CDR3aa: CASSLADGPYEQYF; CDR3nt: TGTGCCAGCAGCTTAGCTGACGGACCCTACGAGCAGTACTTC
abundance: few; d_gene: TRBD2; j_gene: TRBJ2-1; v_gene: TRBV6-2/TRBV6-3; CDR3aa: CASRLAGGPGNEQFF; CDR3nt: TGTGCCAGCAGACTAGCGGGAGGGCCTGGGAATGAGCAGTTCTTC
abundance: NA; d_gene: NA; j_gene: TRBJ2-5; v_gene: TRBV7-3; CDR3aa: CASSSPPGERYF; CDR3nt: TGTGCCAGCAGCTCCCCCCCCGGAGAGAGGTACTTC
abundance: few; d_gene: NA; j_gene: TRBJ2-5; v_gene: TRBV2; CDR3aa: CASTPPGQETQYF; CDR3nt: TGTGCCAGCACCCCCCCCGGGCAAGAGACCCAGTACTTC
abundance: NA; d_gene: NA; j_gene: TRBJ2-3; v_gene: TRBV20-1; CDR3aa: CSARDVRPGFGTSTDTQYF; CDR3nt: TGCAGTGCTAGAGATGTACGCCCCGGGTTCGGTACGAGCACAGATACGCAGTATTTT
abundance: few; d_gene: NA; j_gene: TRBJ2-7; v_gene: TRBV7-9; CDR3aa: CASSSSGTPSYEQYF; CDR3nt: TGTGCCAGCAGTTCGTCGGGGACACCTTCCTACGAGCAGTACTTC
abundance: NA; d_gene: TRBD1; j_gene: TRBJ2-1; v_gene: TRBV7-2; CDR3aa: CASSFLRQGQQFF; CDR3nt: TGTGCCAGCAGCTTTCTCCGACAGGGCCAGCAGTTCTTC
abundance: many; d_gene: NA; j_gene: TRBJ2-1; v_gene: TRBV14; CDR3aa: CASSQGVEQFF; CDR3nt: TGTGCCAGCAGCCAGGGGGTTGAGCAGTTCTTC
abundance: few; d_gene: NA; j_gene: TRBJ2-5; v_gene: TRBV12-3/TRBV12-4; CDR3aa: CASSWSLEGTQYF; CDR3nt: TGTGCCAGCAGTTGGTCCTTGGAAGGGACCCAGTACTTC
abundance: few; d_gene: NA; j_gene: TRBJ2-2; v_gene: TRBV7-3; CDR3aa: CASSLSIRLDAGELFF; CDR3nt: TGTGCCAGCAGCTTAAGTATTAGGCTAGACGCCGGGGAGCTGTTTTTT
abundance: few; d_gene: TRBD1; j_gene: TRBJ2-2; v_gene: TRBV25-1; CDR3aa: CASSGRDRGGFGELFF; CDR3nt: TGTGCCAGCAGTGGGAGGGACAGGGGAGGTTTCGGGGAGCTGTTTTTT
abundance: NA; d_gene: NA; j_gene: TRBJ1-1; v_gene: TRBV5-1; CDR3aa: CASSFEVRNTEAFF; CDR3nt: TGCGCCAGCAGCTTTGAGGTCCGGAACACTGAAGCTTTCTTT
abundance: many; d_gene: TRBD2; j_gene: TRBJ2-2; v_gene: TRBV20-1; CDR3aa: CSARGGGSDGELFF; CDR3nt: TGCAGTGCTAGGGGTGGCGGGAGTGACGGGGAGCTGTTTTTT
abundance: NA; d_gene: NA; j_gene: TRBJ1-6; v_gene: TRBV6-2/TRBV6-3; CDR3aa: CASSYDRGTSLSPLHF; CDR3nt: TGTGCCAGCAGTTACGATCGTGGAACATCCTTGTCACCCCTCCACTTT
abundance: few; d_gene: NA; j_gene: TRBJ2-5; v_gene: TRBV18; CDR3aa: CASSPIWAGETQYF; CDR3nt: TGTGCCAGCTCACCCATCTGGGCTGGGGAGACCCAGTACTTC
abundance: NA; d_gene: NA; j_gene: TRBJ1-1; v_gene: TRBV6-5; CDR3aa: CASSSNQRRTEAFF; CDR3nt: TGTGCCAGCAGTTCTAACCAGAGGCGCACTGAAGCTTTCTTT
abundance: few; d_gene: TRBD1; j_gene: TRBJ2-7; v_gene: TRBV28; CDR3aa: CASSSPGQKTPYEQYF; CDR3nt: TGTGCCAGCAGTTCGCCGGGACAGAAGACCCCCTACGAGCAGTACTTC
abundance: NA; d_gene: NA; j_gene: TRBJ2-3; v_gene: TRBV7-9; CDR3aa: CASSLAEYLSTDTQYF; CDR3nt: TGTGCCAGCAGCTTGGCGGAATACCTTAGCACAGATACGCAGTATTTT
abundance: NA; d_gene: NA; j_gene: TRBJ2-5; v_gene: TRBV14; CDR3aa: CASSGGGVRAETQYF; CDR3nt: TGTGCCAGCAGTGGAGGAGGGGTTCGTGCGGAGACCCAGTACTTC
abundance: many; d_gene: NA; j_gene: TRBJ2-2; v_gene: TRBV20-1; CDR3aa: CSARVGVGTGELFF; CDR3nt: TGCAGTGCTAGAGTCGGGGTGGGCACCGGGGAGCTGTTTTTT
abundance: many; d_gene: TRBD1; j_gene: TRBJ1-2; v_gene: TRBV6-6; CDR3aa: CASSYGQGAQGYTF; CDR3nt: TGTGCCAGCAGTTACGGGCAGGGGGCGCAAGGCTACACCTTC
abundance: few; d_gene: NA; j_gene: TRBJ2-5; v_gene: TRBV4-1; CDR3aa: CASSQADGRPETQYF; CDR3nt: TGCGCCAGCAGCCAAGCGGATGGGCGACCAGAGACCCAGTACTTC
abundance: NA; d_gene: NA; j_gene: TRBJ1-1; v_gene: TRBV5-1; CDR3aa: CASSVGLGNTEAFF; CDR3nt: TGCGCCAGCAGCGTTGGACTTGGGAACACTGAAGCTTTCTTT
abundance: many; d_gene: TRBD1; j_gene: TRBJ2-7; v_gene: TRBV6-5; CDR3aa: CASSYSGQGSYEQYF; CDR3nt: TGTGCCAGCAGTTACTCGGGACAGGGGTCCTACGAGCAGTACTTC
abundance: many; d_gene: NA; j_gene: TRBJ1-3; v_gene: TRBV12-3/TRBV12-4; CDR3aa: CASSQTKFGNTIYF; CDR3nt: TGTGCCAGCAGTCAAACCAAATTTGGAAACACCATATATTTT